This TCR beta chain was obtained from a study of cytomegalovirus exposure and HLA in healthy donors. In the study overall: Among the 300 to 400 donors who were genotyped, about 79% fell in the genetic ancestry cluster that is associated with self-reported Caucasian donors.

This CDR3 contains 13 residues. CDR1 and CDR2 (germline): SGHKS, YYEKEE (reference sequence). V lost 2 bases, J lost 5 bases, and 10 bases lay in between. The PCR contained 60 Vbeta and 13 Jbeta primers. Only in-frame clones appear in the TCRdb table, and some are missing; sequencing was by immunoSEQ multiplex PCR. Found here are 150,000 to 200,000 clones, over 75% of them singletons; the top ten hold over 12%. This sequence joins TRBV5-5 and TRBJ2-5; D possibly corresponds to TRBD1 (6 bases). Sequencing input: PBMCs. The clonotype comes from a man between 50 and 59 years old in good health and CMV-seropositive. CDR3 sequence reads: CASSFGGRETQYF. The CDR3 region has the DNA TGTGCCAGCAGCTTTGGGGGCCGGGAGACCCAGTACTTC.